The source of this TCR beta chain is a study of T cell changes during pregnancy in multiple sclerosis. Per germline, CDR1 SGHTA and CDR2 FQGTGA. V lost 5 bases and J 3 bases, leaving 10 bases between the germline ends. The CDR3 is made up of 14 amino acids. The assay was immunoSEQ multiplex PCR, and TCRdb's table has in-frame clones only and misses some. Of about 100,000 clones listed, under 95% are singletons. The clonotype comes from a female donor in good health, enrolled as a control in a pregnancy study. The sequencing used peripheral blood, collected in the third trimester of pregnancy. J is TRBJ2-2 and V is TRBV7-3, with D tentatively TRBD2 (5 bases). The CDR3 sequence is CASSPGRDTGELFF. CDR3 nucleotides: TGTGCCAGCAGCCCCGGGCGGGACACCGGGGAGCTGTTTTTT.